The 13 T cell receptor beta chains in this list originate from one sample, sequenced in a study of monozygotic twins with inflammatory bowel disease. TCRdb re-analyzed the 5' RACE reads; it lists each CDR3 protein once, without DNA. Its table lists a few hundred thousand distinct CDR3 sequences. Sequencing was done on a sample of blood. These receptors all stem from a human donor with ulcerative colitis or Crohn's disease, or a healthy co-twin of an affected twin (not recorded which).

The rearrangement joins TRBV18 to TRBJ2-7. The germline V gene encodes CDR1 KGHSH and CDR2 LQKENI. The CDR3 consists of 14 residues. CDR3 loop: CASSPPDRLYEQYF.

The chain carries TRBV6-5 and TRBJ2-5. The germline CDR1 and CDR2 sequences are MNHEY and SVGAGI. The CDR3 length is 15 residues. The CDR3 loop is CASSYSGGRWETQYF.

The chain couples TRBV5-1 to TRBJ2-7. Germline V gene data show CDR1 as SGHRS and CDR2 as YFSETQ. This CDR3 has 14 residues. CDR3 in amino acids: CASSSYRASYEQYF.

V and J are TRBV5-1 and TRBJ2-5; TCRdb returns TRBD1, unconfirmable since there is no DNA. CDR1 SGHRS and CDR2 YFSETQ come from the germline V gene. This CDR3 has 13 residues. The CDR3 spells CASSRDLVETQYF. The full variable domain, its missing parts supplied by reference TRBV5-1 and TRBJ2-5, is KAGVTQTPRYLIKTRGQQVTLSCSPISGHRSVSWYQQTPGQGLQFLFEYFSETQRNKGNFPGRFSGRQFSNSRSEMNVSTLELGDSALYLCASSRDLVETQYFGPGTRLLVL.

This sequence joins TRBV10-3 and TRBJ2-5. The germline V gene has CDR1 ENHRY and CDR2 SYGVKD. The CDR3 extends over 13 amino acids. The chain's CDR3 is CATSVKMLETQYF.

The genes are TRBV5-6 and TRBJ1-2; the TRBD1 assignment by TCRdb is unverifiable without DNA. Germline assignment: CDR1 SGHDT and CDR2 YYEEEE. This CDR3 has 16 amino acids. This CDR3 reads CASSLNRGGVNYGYTF.

V gene TRBV5-1 combines with J gene TRBJ2-1; absent DNA, TCRdb's TRBD1 call cannot be checked. Germline V gives CDR1 SGHRS, CDR2 YFSETQ. This CDR3 is built from 14 residues. This CDR3 is CASSIRTGYNEQFF.

The rearrangement uses TRBV20-1 and TRBJ1-1. Germline-derived CDR1 and CDR2 are DFQATT and SNEGSKA (reference sequence). The CDR3 contains 15 residues. This CDR3 is CSARPPRGGHTEAFF.

The chain is built from TRBV4-1 and TRBJ2-2; the TRBD2 assignment by TCRdb is unverifiable without DNA. Germline CDR1 and CDR2: MGHRA and YSYEKL. CDR3 length: 16 residues. The CDR3 protein is CASSQDRGLGTGELFF.

The CDR3 region is CASSQGFGRLETQYF. The chain links TRBV4-3 to TRBJ2-5. The CDR3 spans 15 residues. From germline, CDR1 is LGHNA and CDR2 YSLEER.

The J gene is TRBJ1-2, the V gene TRBV19; the D call from TCRdb, TRBD1, cannot be confirmed without DNA. The CDR3 has 18 amino acids. CDR1 and CDR2 (germline): LNHDA, SQIVND (reference sequence). CDR3 sequence reads: CASSPPTGTVVWGYGYTF.

The rearrangement joins TRBV29-1 to TRBJ2-6; TCRdb's D call of TRBD1 is untestable without DNA. In germline, CDR1 is SQVTM, CDR2 ANQGSEA. This CDR3 region has 17 residues. CDR3 protein: CSVGGPDRDSGANVLTF.

The chain links TRBV14 to TRBJ2-7; the TRBD1 assignment by TCRdb is unverifiable without DNA. In germline, CDR1 is SGHDN, CDR2 FVKESK. The CDR3 length is 13 residues. The CDR3 protein is CASSQDNGNEQYF.